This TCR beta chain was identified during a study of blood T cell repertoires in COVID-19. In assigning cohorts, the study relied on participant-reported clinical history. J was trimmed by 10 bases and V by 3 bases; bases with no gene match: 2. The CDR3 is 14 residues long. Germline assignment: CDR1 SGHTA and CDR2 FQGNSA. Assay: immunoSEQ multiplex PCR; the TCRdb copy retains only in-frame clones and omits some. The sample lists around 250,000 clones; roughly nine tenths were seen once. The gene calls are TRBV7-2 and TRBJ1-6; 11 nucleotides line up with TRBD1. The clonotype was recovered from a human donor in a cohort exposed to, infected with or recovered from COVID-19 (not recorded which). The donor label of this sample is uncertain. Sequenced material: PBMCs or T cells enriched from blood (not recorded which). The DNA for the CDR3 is TGTGCCAGCAGCTTTAGGACAGGGGGCTCACCCCTCCACTTT. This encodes CASSFRTGGSPLHF.